These T cell receptor beta chains were read from a single sample in a study of cytomegalovirus exposure and HLA in healthy donors. Clones were read by immunoSEQ multiplex PCR, and TCRdb kept only the in-frame ones, dropping some. Among more than 95,000 clones listed, about 78% were seen once. Material for sequencing was PBMCs. The receptors come from a man younger than 45 in good health and CMV-seronegative. Each CDR3 is given with its conserved first and last residue. D genes are given only for firm matches. Rows may omit the clone size; those that give it use once, few, many or a size class.

d_gene,abundance,j_gene,v_gene,CDR3nt,CDR3aa
TRBD2,NA,TRBJ2-7,TRBV5-1,TGCGCCAGCAGCAAAACAACTAGCGGGGGAGGTGAGCAGTACTTC,CASSKTTSGGGEQYF
NA,NA,TRBJ2-7,TRBV18,TGTGCCAGCTCACCCTCCCGGGGGTCAAACGAGCAGTACTTC,CASSPSRGSNEQYF
NA,NA,TRBJ1-5,TRBV4-3,TGCGCCAGCAGCCAAATCCTCCAGGCGAATCAGCCCCAGCATTTT,CASSQILQANQPQHF
NA,few,TRBJ1-1,TRBV2,TGTGCCAGCAAGTACAGGGACACTGAAGCTTTCTTT,CASKYRDTEAFF
TRBD2,once,TRBJ2-7,TRBV10-3,TGTGCCATCAGTGAGTCCGGGACTAGCGGGGGGGCCAAATCCTACGAGCAGTACTTC,CAISESGTSGGAKSYEQYF
TRBD1,few,TRBJ2-3,TRBV4-1,TGCGCCAGCAGCCAAGAACAAGACAGGGTAGGCACAGATACGCAGTATTTT,CASSQEQDRVGTDTQYF
NA,few,TRBJ2-7,TRBV5-1,TGCGCCAGCAGCCTGGAGGGGTCCTACGAGCAGTACTTC,CASSLEGSYEQYF
NA,NA,TRBJ1-2,TRBV5-1,TGCGCCAGCAGCTTCCTCGTCAGGGGAAAGGGTGGCTACACCTTC,CASSFLVRGKGGYTF
NA,NA,TRBJ1-5,TRBV27,TGTGTCAGCAGTTTATTCGGTTATAGCAATCAGCCCCAGCATTTT,CVSSLFGYSNQPQHF
TRBD2,NA,TRBJ2-1,TRBV6-1,TGTGCCAGCCTTGCGGGGGGGTCGAGTGATGAGCAGTTCTTC,CASLAGGSSDEQFF
NA,NA,TRBJ2-2,TRBV6-5,TGTGCCAGCAGGGTGGAGGTCACCGGGGAGCTGTTTTTT,CASRVEVTGELFF
TRBD1,NA,TRBJ2-1,TRBV7-2,TGTGCCAGCAGCTCGCAGGGGGTTGGTTACAATGAGCAGTTCTTC,CASSSQGVGYNEQFF
TRBD1,NA,TRBJ1-1,TRBV4-1,TGCGCCAGCAGCCAAGGGACAGGGTGGACTGAAGCTTTCTTT,CASSQGTGWTEAFF
NA,NA,TRBJ2-7,TRBV5-1,TGCGCCAGCAGCTTGAGTTGGGCCCCGTCCTACGAGCAGTACTTC,CASSLSWAPSYEQYF
NA,NA,TRBJ1-6,TRBV7-2,TGTGCCAGCAGCTCAGGACAGTCGGCTCCCCTCCACTTT,CASSSGQSAPLHF
NA,NA,TRBJ1-2,TRBV9,TGTGCCAGCAGCCCCGGGACTTCCCTCTACACCTTC,CASSPGTSLYTF
TRBD2,few,TRBJ2-3,TRBV6-1,TGTGCCAGCAGAAATAGCGGGGCTAGCACAGATACGCAGTATTTT,CASRNSGASTDTQYF
NA,NA,TRBJ1-1,TRBV5-4,TGTGCCAGCAGCCTTGGCGGGGGCCCGGGGGCTTTCTTT,CASSLGGGPGAFF
NA,NA,TRBJ1-2,TRBV18,TGTGCCAGCTCACCACTAGCTGCAAAGACCGTCTATGGCTACACCTTC,CASSPLAAKTVYGYTF
TRBD1,NA,TRBJ1-5,TRBV7-9,TGTGCCAGCAGCGCCCACAGGGGCTCAGATACGCAGCATTTT,CASSAHRGSDTQHF
NA,NA,TRBJ2-5,TRBV6-1,TGTGCCAGCGGTATTCGCAGAGAGACCCAGTACTTC,CASGIRRETQYF
TRBD1,NA,TRBJ1-4,TRBV2,TGTGCCAGCAGGGACGGACAGGGTAATGAAAAACTGTTTTTT,CASRDGQGNEKLFF
TRBD2,once,TRBJ2-3,TRBV7-6,TGTGCCAGCAGTCCACTAGCGGGGGTTAGCACAGATACGCAGTATTTT,CASSPLAGVSTDTQYF
NA,NA,TRBJ2-3,TRBV7-6,TGTGCCAGCAGCGGCGGCAGCACTAGCACAGATACGCAGTATTTT,CASSGGSTSTDTQYF
TRBD1,NA,TRBJ2-7,TRBV7-2,TGTGCCAGCAGCCCAAGACAGGGGGGGTGGAACGAGCAGTACTTC,CASSPRQGGWNEQYF
NA,NA,TRBJ1-1,TRBV7-9,TGTTCCAGCAGCGCCGGAGTGGCCGCTTTCTTT,CSSSAGVAAFF
NA,NA,TRBJ2-7,TRBV19,TGTGCCAGTAGTATGCTGGGCTCCTACGAGCAGTACTTC,CASSMLGSYEQYF
TRBD1,NA,TRBJ2-7,TRBV27,TGTTCCGTGGGACAGGGGGCAATAGGCTACGAGCAGTACTTC,CSVGQGAIGYEQYF
NA,NA,TRBJ2-7,TRBV4-1,TGCGCCAGCAGCCAAGAGGACAGCTCCTACGAGCAGTACTTC,CASSQEDSSYEQYF
NA,NA,TRBJ2-3,TRBV10-1,TGCGCCAGCAGTGATTCAGGGAATCCCACAGATACGCAGTATTTT,CASSDSGNPTDTQYF
NA,few,TRBJ1-5,TRBV19,TGTGCCAGTAGTATTCTCGGCAATCAGCCCCAGCATTTT,CASSILGNQPQHF
TRBD2,NA,TRBJ2-3,TRBV6-4,TGTGCCAGCAGTTTTAGCGGGGGGACAGATACGCAGTATTTT,CASSFSGGTDTQYF
NA,NA,TRBJ1-4,TRBV7-8,TGTGCCAGCAGCCCCATTGCGCTTGCAACTAATGAAAAACTGTTTTTT,CASSPIALATNEKLFF
NA,once,TRBJ2-2,TRBV9,TGTGCCAGCACCTTTTCCGGGGAGCTGTTTTTT,CASTFSGELFF
NA,few,TRBJ2-7,TRBV4-1,TGCGCCAGCAGCCAAATCACCGGACTCATGAGCTCCTACGAGCAGTACTTC,CASSQITGLMSSYEQYF
NA,NA,TRBJ1-5,TRBV19,TGTGCCAGTAGTATCCCGACAGTATATAGCAATCAGCCCCAGCATTTT,CASSIPTVYSNQPQHF
NA,NA,TRBJ2-3,TRBV19,TGTGCCAGTAGTCAATTCGCGGGGCCCGCCACAGATACGCAGTATTTT,CASSQFAGPATDTQYF
TRBD2,NA,TRBJ2-3,TRBV2,TGTGCCAGCAGCCCCAGTCCGGGGGGACGAGATACGCAGTATTTT,CASSPSPGGRDTQYF
NA,NA,TRBJ2-7,TRBV7-3,TGTGCCAGCAGCGAGGGGACTTATCCCTACGAGCAGTACTTC,CASSEGTYPYEQYF
NA,NA,TRBJ2-3,TRBV29-1,TGCAGCGTTGTCGGGCAGGGGAGTGGGGATACGCAGTATTTT,CSVVGQGSGDTQYF
TRBD1,NA,TRBJ1-5,TRBV2,TGTGCCAGCAGCGGGACAGGGAATCAGCCCCAGCATTTT,CASSGTGNQPQHF
NA,NA,TRBJ2-2,TRBV9,TGTGCCAGCAGAAAGGACAGACTTGGACCCCCCGGGGAGCTGTTTTTT,CASRKDRLGPPGELFF